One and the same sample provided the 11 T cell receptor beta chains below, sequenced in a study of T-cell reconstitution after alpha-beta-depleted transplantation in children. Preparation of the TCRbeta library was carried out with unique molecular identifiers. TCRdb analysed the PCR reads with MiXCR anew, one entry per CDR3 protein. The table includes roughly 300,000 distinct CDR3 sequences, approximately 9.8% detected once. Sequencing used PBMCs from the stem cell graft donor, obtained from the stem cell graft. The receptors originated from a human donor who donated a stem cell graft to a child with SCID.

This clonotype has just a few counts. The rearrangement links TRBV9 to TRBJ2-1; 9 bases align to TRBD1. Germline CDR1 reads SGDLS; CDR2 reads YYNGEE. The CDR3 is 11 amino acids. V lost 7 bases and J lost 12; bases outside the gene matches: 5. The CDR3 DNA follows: TGTGCCAGCGGGGACAGGGATCGGCAGTTCTTC. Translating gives CASGDRDRQFF.

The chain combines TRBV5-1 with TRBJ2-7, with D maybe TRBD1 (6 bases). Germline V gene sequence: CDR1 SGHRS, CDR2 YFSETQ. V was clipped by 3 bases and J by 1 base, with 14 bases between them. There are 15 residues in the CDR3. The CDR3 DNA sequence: TGCGCCAGCAGCTGGATTGACAGGCTATCCTACGAGCAGTACTTC. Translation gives CASSWIDRLSYEQYF.

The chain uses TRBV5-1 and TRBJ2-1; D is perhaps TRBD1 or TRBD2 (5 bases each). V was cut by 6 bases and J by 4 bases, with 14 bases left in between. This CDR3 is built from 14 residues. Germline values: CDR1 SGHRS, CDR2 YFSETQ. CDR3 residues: CASIRGSGYNEQFF. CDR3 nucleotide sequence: TGCGCCAGCATCAGAGGGTCAGGGTACAATGAGCAGTTCTTC.

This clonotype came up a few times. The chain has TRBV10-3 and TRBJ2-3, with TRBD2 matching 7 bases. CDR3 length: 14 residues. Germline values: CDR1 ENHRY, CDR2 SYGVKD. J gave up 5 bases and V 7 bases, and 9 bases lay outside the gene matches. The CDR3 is CAINGLVGGDTQYF. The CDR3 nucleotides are TGTGCCATCAATGGACTAGTGGGTGGAGATACGCAGTATTTT.

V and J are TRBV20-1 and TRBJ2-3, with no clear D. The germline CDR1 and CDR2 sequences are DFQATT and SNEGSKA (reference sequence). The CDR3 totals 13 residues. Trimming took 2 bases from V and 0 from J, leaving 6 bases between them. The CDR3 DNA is TGCAGTGCTAGACCTGCTAGCACAGATACGCAGTATTTT. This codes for CSARPASTDTQYF.

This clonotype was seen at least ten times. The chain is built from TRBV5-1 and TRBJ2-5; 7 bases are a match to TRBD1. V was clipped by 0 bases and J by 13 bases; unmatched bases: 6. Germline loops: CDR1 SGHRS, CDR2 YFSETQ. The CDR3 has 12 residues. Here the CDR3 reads CASSLESSGGYF. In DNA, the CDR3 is TGCGCCAGCAGCTTGGAAAGCTCAGGGGGGTACTTC. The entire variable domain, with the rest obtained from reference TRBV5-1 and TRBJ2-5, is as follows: KAGVTQTPRYLIKTRGQQVTLSCSPISGHRSVSWYQQTPGQGLQFLFEYFSETQRNKGNFPGRFSGRQFSNSRSEMNVSTLELGDSALYLCASSLESSGGYFGPGTRLLVL.

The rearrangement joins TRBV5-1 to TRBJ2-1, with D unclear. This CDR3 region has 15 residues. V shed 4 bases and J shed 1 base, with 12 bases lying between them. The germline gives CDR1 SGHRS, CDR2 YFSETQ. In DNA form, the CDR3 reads TGCGCCAGCAGCCCGATCAGCAGTTCCTACAATGAGCAGTTCTTC. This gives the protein CASSPISSSYNEQFF.

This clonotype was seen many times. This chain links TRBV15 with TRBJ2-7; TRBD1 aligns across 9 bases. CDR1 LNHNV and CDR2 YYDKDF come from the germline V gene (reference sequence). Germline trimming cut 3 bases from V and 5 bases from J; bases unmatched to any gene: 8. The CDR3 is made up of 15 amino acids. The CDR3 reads CATSSLNRGLNEQYF. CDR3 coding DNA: TGTGCCACCAGCAGTTTAAACAGGGGGCTAAACGAGCAGTACTTC.

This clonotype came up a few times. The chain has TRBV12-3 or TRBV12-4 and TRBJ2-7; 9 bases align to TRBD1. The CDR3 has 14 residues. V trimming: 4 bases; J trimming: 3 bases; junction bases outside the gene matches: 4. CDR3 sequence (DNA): TGTGCCAGCAGTTCGACAGGGGGGGTCTACGAGCAGTACTTC. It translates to CASSSTGGVYEQYF.

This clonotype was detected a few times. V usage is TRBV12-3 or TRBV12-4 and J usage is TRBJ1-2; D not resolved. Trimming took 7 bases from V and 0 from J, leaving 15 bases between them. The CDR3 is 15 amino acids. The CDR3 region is CASTAGPIANYGYTF. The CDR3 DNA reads TGTGCCAGCACCGCCGGACCGATAGCTAACTATGGCTACACCTTC.

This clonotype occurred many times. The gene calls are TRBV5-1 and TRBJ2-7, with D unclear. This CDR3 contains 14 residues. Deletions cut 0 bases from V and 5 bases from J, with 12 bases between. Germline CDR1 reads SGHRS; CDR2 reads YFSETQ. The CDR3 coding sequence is TGCGCCAGCAGCTTGGAGTTTAGGTCCGACGAGCAGTACTTC. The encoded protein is CASSLEFRSDEQYF.